Each of the 27 T cell receptor beta chains below was sequenced from the same sample in a study of CD8 T cells in ankylosing spondylitis. The study, taken as a whole, reports: It appeared that ankylosing spondylitis blood was characterized by a TCR beta motif of roughly 8 highly homologous variants.

For these TCRs, the target antigens are not known. TCRdb analysed the 5' RACE reads with MiXCR anew, one entry per CDR3 protein. This sample yields around 490,000 distinct CDR3 sequences, of which roughly 5.3% are seen a single time; roughly 3.5% belongs to the top ten. The material sequenced was blood, either unsorted or a sorted T cell fraction (not recorded which). The receptors here all came from a male donor with ankylosing spondylitis.

This clonotype occurred many times. This rearrangement joins TRBV20-1 to TRBJ2-1; no clear D. Looked up from germline, CDR1 is DFQATT and CDR2 is SNEGSKA (reference sequence). This CDR3 is built from 15 residues. Trimming removed 1 base from V and 6 bases from J, with 16 bases in between. The CDR3 sequence is CSARVEFGFPNEQFF. As DNA, the CDR3 is TGCAGTGCTAGAGTGGAGTTTGGTTTCCCCAATGAGCAGTTCTTC.

This clonotype occurred many times. This chain connects TRBV29-1 to TRBJ2-5, with 7 nucleotides matching TRBD2. This CDR3 comprises 12 residues. CDR1 and CDR2 from the germline V gene are SQVTM and ANQGSEA. V gave up 5 bases and J gave up 8 bases; unmatched junction bases: 8. CDR3 protein: CSVFWTGGTQYF. The CDR3 coding sequence is TGCAGCGTTTTCTGGACGGGGGGAACCCAGTACTTC.

This clonotype has a single count. A junction end diverges from the germline sequence, so it may reflect a read error. This chain uses TRBV7-9 with TRBJ2-7; D may match TRBD1 or TRBD2 (5 bases each). CDR1 SEHNR and CDR2 FQNEAQ come from the germline V gene (reference sequence). This CDR3 region has 14 residues. For the CDR3, the DNA is TGTGCCAGCAGCCCCCGGGACGGATCCTACGAGCAGCACTTC. Its protein product is CASSPRDGSYEQHF.

This clonotype was seen many times. This sequence joins TRBV20-1 and TRBJ1-1, with a weak D call TRBD1 (6 bases). The CDR3 length is 14 residues. The V gene's germline CDR1 is DFQATT and CDR2 SNEGSKA (reference sequence). The V and J ends lost 3 bases and 2 bases respectively, with 13 bases between them. The chain's CDR3 is CSASLTGLNTEAFF. The CDR3 DNA reads TGCAGTGCTAGTTTGACAGGCCTTAACACTGAAGCTTTCTTT.

This clonotype occurred many times. This chain uses TRBV20-1 with TRBJ1-1; D unclear. Trimming removed 3 bases from V and 1 base from J, with 6 bases in between. This CDR3 is built from 12 residues. CDR1 is DFQATT and CDR2 is SNEGSKA in the germline V gene (reference sequence). CDR3 nucleotide sequence: TGCAGTGCTAGTAAGGGGAACACTGAAGCTTTCTTT. It translates to CSASKGNTEAFF.

The J gene is TRBJ1-1, the V gene TRBV7-2, with D tentatively TRBD1 (6 bases). The V and J ends lost 5 bases and 0 bases respectively, with 16 bases between them. From germline, CDR1 is SGHTA and CDR2 FQGNSA. The CDR3 is 16 residues long. For the CDR3, the DNA is TGTGCCAGCAGCCTCCAATGGGGGACAATGAACACTGAAGCTTTCTTT. It encodes CASSLQWGTMNTEAFF.

This clonotype was detected many times. The chain couples TRBV29-1 to TRBJ2-6; no clear D. This CDR3 is built from 13 residues. Germline values: CDR1 SQVTM, CDR2 ANQGSEA. V was clipped by 4 bases and J by 0 bases, with 4 bases between them. The CDR3 reads CSVASSGANVLTF. The CDR3 DNA reads TGCAGCGTTGCGTCCTCTGGGGCCAACGTCCTGACTTTC.

This clonotype came up many times. CDR3 sequence reads: CASSLVRGGWYGYTF. CDR3 DNA: TGTGCCAGCAGCTTAGTTAGGGGAGGGTGGTATGGCTACACCTTC. The gene calls are TRBV7-2 and TRBJ1-2, with D maybe TRBD1 (5 bases). With 1 base removed from V and 5 bases from J, the gap between germline ends came to 14 bases. Germline CDR1 reads SGHTA; CDR2 reads FQGNSA. This CDR3 region has 15 residues.

In its sample, this clonotype was seen many times. J is TRBJ1-1 and V is TRBV5-1; a weak D match, TRBD1 (5 bases). Germline V gene sequence: CDR1 SGHRS, CDR2 YFSETQ. Trimming took off 2 bases at V and 5 bases at J, with 13 bases between the two ends. CDR3 size: 14 residues. The DNA for the CDR3 is TGCGCCAGCAGCTTCCGCCTTGAGGGGACTGAAGCTTTCTTT. Its protein product is CASSFRLEGTEAFF. The entire variable domain, with the rest obtained from reference TRBV5-1 and TRBJ1-1, is as follows: KAGVTQTPRYLIKTRGQQVTLSCSPISGHRSVSWYQQTPGQGLQFLFEYFSETQRNKGNFPGRFSGRQFSNSRSEMNVSTLELGDSALYLCASSFRLEGTEAFFGQGTRLTVV.

This chain joins TRBV6-2 or TRBV6-3 and TRBJ2-1; D ambiguous. This CDR3 region has 13 residues. Between the trimmed V and J ends, which lost 1 base and 5 bases, there was a span of 6 bases. CDR1 is MNHEY and CDR2 is SVGEGT in the germline V gene. CDR3 loop: CASSYWVNNEQFF. The CDR3 coding sequence is TGTGCCAGCAGTTACTGGGTAAACAATGAGCAGTTCTTC.

This clonotype came up many times. The J gene is TRBJ2-3, the V gene TRBV29-1; 7 positions agree with TRBD2. Trimming at V came to 7 bases and at J to 2 bases, leaving 12 bases not matched to a gene. Germline loops: CDR1 SQVTM, CDR2 ANQGSEA. CDR3 length equals 15 residues. The CDR3 region is CSAQTTLANTDTQYF. DNA for the CDR3: TGCAGCGCGCAGACGACACTAGCGAACACAGATACGCAGTATTTT.

In its sample, this clonotype was seen many times. The chain combines TRBV4-3 with TRBJ2-1; D possibly corresponds to TRBD2 (6 bases). The ends were cut back, 4 bases at V and 9 bases at J, with 19 bases in the middle. This CDR3 spans 15 amino acids. Per the germline V gene, CDR1 is LGHNA and CDR2 is YSLEER. The CDR3 here is CASSPRTQRGGEQFF. The CDR3 region has the DNA TGCGCCAGCAGCCCCCGGACCCAACGGGGAGGTGAGCAGTTCTTC.

Note on this clonotype: An end of the junction differs from the germline gene, which may be a read error. The rearrangement joins TRBV24-1 to TRBJ2-5; no definite D call. This CDR3 spans 13 amino acids. Germline V gene lookup returns CDR1 KGHDR and CDR2 SFDVKD. The chain's CDR3 is CATSDPPPETEYF. DNA of the CDR3: TGTGCCACCAGTGACCCACCTCCAGAGACCGAGTACTTC.

Many counts were recorded for this clonotype. This chain uses TRBV28 with TRBJ1-5; 10 nucleotides agree with TRBD1. V was clipped by 6 bases and J by 6 bases; unmatched bases: 11. Germline lookup yields CDR1 MDHEN and CDR2 SYDVKM. CDR3 size: 16 residues. The CDR3 loop reads CASRTPSGTGVQPQHF. The CDR3 nucleotides read TGTGCCAGCAGAACCCCCTCCGGGACAGGGGTTCAGCCCCAGCATTTT.

This clonotype was recorded at least ten times. The genes are TRBV29-1 and TRBJ2-1; D is perhaps TRBD2 (6 bases). With 7 bases removed from V and 6 bases from J, the gap between germline ends came to 16 bases. This CDR3 is 13 amino acids long. Germline assignment: CDR1 SQVTM and CDR2 ANQGSEA. CDR3 protein: CSAYRGLFNEQFF. The CDR3 DNA sequence: TGCAGCGCGTACAGAGGACTATTCAATGAGCAGTTCTTC.

The chain couples TRBV12-3 or TRBV12-4 to TRBJ1-2; 7 bases are a match to TRBD1. The CDR3 contains 13 residues. Losses at the gene ends were 6 bases for V and 5 bases for J; bases not matched to a gene: 6. CDR3: CASSGQAGYGYTF. In DNA form, the CDR3 reads TGTGCCAGCAGCGGACAGGCTGGGTATGGCTACACCTTC.

The chain is built from TRBV29-1 and TRBJ2-3; no firm D call. The CDR3 has 12 residues. CDR1 and CDR2 (germline): SQVTM, ANQGSEA. Trimming removed 4 bases at V and 1 base at J, with 6 bases between. The chain's CDR3 is CSVATGTDTQYF. Written as DNA, the CDR3 is TGCAGCGTTGCGACCGGCACAGATACGCAGTATTTT.

This clonotype was seen many times. The genes are TRBV28 and TRBJ2-3; 12 nucleotides line up with TRBD2. Germline V gives CDR1 MDHEN, CDR2 SYDVKM. Germline trimming cut 9 bases from V and 3 bases from J; bases unmatched to any gene: 4. There are 14 residues in the CDR3. CDR3 bases: TGTGCCAGTTGGACTAGCGGGAAAACAGATACGCAGTATTTT. Protein: CASWTSGKTDTQYF.

V gene TRBV30 combines with J gene TRBJ2-7, with D unresolved. The germline V and J ends were trimmed by 3 bases and 2 bases, with 11 bases remaining between them. The germline V gene has CDR1 GTSNPN and CDR2 SVGIG (reference sequence). The CDR3 length is 13 residues. The DNA of the CDR3 is TGTGCCTGGAGCGCGACCGATCCCTACGAGCAGTACTTC. Translated, it gives CAWSATDPYEQYF.

This clonotype has only a few counts. The V gene is TRBV7-2, the J gene TRBJ2-5; no clear D gene. CDR3 length: 16 amino acids. V was trimmed by 1 base and J by 2 bases, leaving 14 bases between them. Per germline, CDR1 SGHTA and CDR2 FQGNSA. In DNA, the CDR3 is TGTGCCAGCAGCTTAGTTAGGCTCCGTGGTCAAGAGACCCAGTACTTC. This codes for CASSLVRLRGQETQYF. Combining the CDR3 with reference TRBV7-2 and TRBJ2-5 gives the whole variable domain GAGVSQSPSNKVTEKGKDVELRCDPISGHTALYWYRQSLGQGLEFLIYFQGNSAPDKSGLPSDRFSAERTGGSVSTLTIQRTQQEDSAVYLCASSLVRLRGQETQYFGPGTRLLVL.

This clonotype was detected ten times or more. The V and J genes are TRBV18 and TRBJ2-3, with D perhaps given as TRBD1 or TRBD2 (5 bases each). The CDR3 totals 17 residues. Trimming removed 2 bases at V and 4 bases at J, with 19 bases between. The germline V gene encodes CDR1 KGHSH and CDR2 LQKENI. CDR3 residues: CASSPEGFLGWPDTQYF. In nucleotides, the CDR3 is TGTGCCAGCTCACCAGAGGGGTTTTTGGGATGGCCAGATACGCAGTATTTT.

This clonotype was picked up many times. The rearrangement joins TRBV7-8 to TRBJ2-1, with 11 bases fitting TRBD2. The CDR3 consists of 15 residues. With 5 bases clipped from V and 9 bases from J, the junction kept 9 bases outside the gene matches. The germline V gene encodes CDR1 SGHVS and CDR2 FQNEAQ. This chain's CDR3 is CASSPLAGGRSEQFF. The CDR3 DNA follows: TGTGCCAGCAGCCCCTTAGCGGGGGGGCGTAGTGAGCAGTTCTTC.

This clonotype was picked up many times. The chain links TRBV7-2 to TRBJ1-5, with 9 bases lining up with TRBD1. CDR3 length equals 14 residues. Trimming cost V 2 bases and J 8 bases; bases outside gene matches: 4. The germline gives CDR1 SGHTA, CDR2 FQGNSA. CDR3 sequence reads: CASSLRQGDEPQHF. CDR3 nucleotide sequence: TGTGCCAGCAGCTTACGACAGGGGGATGAGCCCCAGCATTTT. The entire variable domain, with the rest obtained from reference TRBV7-2 and TRBJ1-5, is as follows: GAGVSQSPSNKVTEKGKDVELRCDPISGHTALYWYRQSLGQGLEFLIYFQGNSAPDKSGLPSDRFSAERTGGSVSTLTIQRTQQEDSAVYLCASSLRQGDEPQHFGDGTRLSIL.

This clonotype was detected a few times. The rearrangement joins TRBV5-1 to TRBJ2-5; a weak D match, TRBD2 (7 bases). V was clipped by 5 bases and J by 7 bases, with 15 bases between them. The CDR3 spans 13 residues. CDR1 and CDR2 from the germline V gene are SGHRS and YFSETQ. In DNA form, the CDR3 reads TGCGCCAGCAGGTCTAACAGGGAGGGGACCCAGTACTTC. Translation: CASRSNREGTQYF.

As to this clonotype: A much more abundant neighbour one base away suggests this may be a read error. Since the CDR3 does not end with the conserved phenylalanine or tryptophan, this likely comes from a read error. The rearrangement uses TRBV29-1 and TRBJ1-1; TRBD1 matches 8 bases. Germline CDR1 and CDR2: SQVTM and ANQGSEA. CDR3 length: 14 residues. J was trimmed by 0 bases and V by 5 bases; bases with no gene match: 5. CDR3 sequence: CSVHRGALNTEAFI. The CDR3 DNA follows: TGCAGCGTTCACAGGGGGGCACTGAACACTGAAGCTTTCATT.

Ten or more counts support this clonotype. The genes are TRBV29-1 and TRBJ2-3, with 11 bases matching TRBD2. The J segment lost 4 bases and the V segment lost 4 bases, leaving 4 bases of the junction unmatched. Germline V gene data show CDR1 as SQVTM and CDR2 as ANQGSEA. The CDR3 is made up of 14 amino acids. The chain's CDR3 is CSVGASGGPDTQYF. The CDR3 nucleotides are TGCAGCGTTGGCGCTAGCGGGGGGCCAGATACGCAGTATTTT.

In its sample, this clonotype was seen many times. The rearrangement links TRBV29-1 to TRBJ2-7; D call uncertain. CDR3 length: 13 amino acids. The V gene lost 6 bases and the J gene lost 2 bases, with 14 bases spanning the gap. CDR1 and CDR2 (germline): SQVTM, ANQGSEA. The CDR3 DNA reads as TGCAGCGTCGTGCTAGGAATCGCCTACGAGCAGTACTTC. This gives the protein CSVVLGIAYEQYF.